This record concerns one T cell receptor beta chain sequence. Its antigen is not identified. This entry comes from a study of T cell repertoires in cytomegalovirus infection. V lost 0 bases to trimming and J lost 4 bases, with 16 bases between them. The germline CDR1 and CDR2 sequences are DFQATT and SNEGSKA (reference sequence). CDR3 length: 15 residues. TCRdb called the reads again in MiXCR, with one record for every CDR3 protein. Found here are approximately 1,000,000 distinct CDR3 sequences, around 29% of them singletons; the top ten hold around an eighth. This chain links TRBV20-1 with TRBJ2-7; no reliable D call. This sequence was found in a human donor in good health (CMV status not recorded). Some clones in this sample may be carry-over from other donors' samples. The sample was cultured CD8+ T cells from PBMCs, taken from culture after CMV antigen stimulation. The CDR3 loop is CSARDKALTTYEQYF. The CDR3 coding sequence is TGCAGTGCTAGAGATAAGGCTCTAACGACGTACGAGCAGTACTTC.